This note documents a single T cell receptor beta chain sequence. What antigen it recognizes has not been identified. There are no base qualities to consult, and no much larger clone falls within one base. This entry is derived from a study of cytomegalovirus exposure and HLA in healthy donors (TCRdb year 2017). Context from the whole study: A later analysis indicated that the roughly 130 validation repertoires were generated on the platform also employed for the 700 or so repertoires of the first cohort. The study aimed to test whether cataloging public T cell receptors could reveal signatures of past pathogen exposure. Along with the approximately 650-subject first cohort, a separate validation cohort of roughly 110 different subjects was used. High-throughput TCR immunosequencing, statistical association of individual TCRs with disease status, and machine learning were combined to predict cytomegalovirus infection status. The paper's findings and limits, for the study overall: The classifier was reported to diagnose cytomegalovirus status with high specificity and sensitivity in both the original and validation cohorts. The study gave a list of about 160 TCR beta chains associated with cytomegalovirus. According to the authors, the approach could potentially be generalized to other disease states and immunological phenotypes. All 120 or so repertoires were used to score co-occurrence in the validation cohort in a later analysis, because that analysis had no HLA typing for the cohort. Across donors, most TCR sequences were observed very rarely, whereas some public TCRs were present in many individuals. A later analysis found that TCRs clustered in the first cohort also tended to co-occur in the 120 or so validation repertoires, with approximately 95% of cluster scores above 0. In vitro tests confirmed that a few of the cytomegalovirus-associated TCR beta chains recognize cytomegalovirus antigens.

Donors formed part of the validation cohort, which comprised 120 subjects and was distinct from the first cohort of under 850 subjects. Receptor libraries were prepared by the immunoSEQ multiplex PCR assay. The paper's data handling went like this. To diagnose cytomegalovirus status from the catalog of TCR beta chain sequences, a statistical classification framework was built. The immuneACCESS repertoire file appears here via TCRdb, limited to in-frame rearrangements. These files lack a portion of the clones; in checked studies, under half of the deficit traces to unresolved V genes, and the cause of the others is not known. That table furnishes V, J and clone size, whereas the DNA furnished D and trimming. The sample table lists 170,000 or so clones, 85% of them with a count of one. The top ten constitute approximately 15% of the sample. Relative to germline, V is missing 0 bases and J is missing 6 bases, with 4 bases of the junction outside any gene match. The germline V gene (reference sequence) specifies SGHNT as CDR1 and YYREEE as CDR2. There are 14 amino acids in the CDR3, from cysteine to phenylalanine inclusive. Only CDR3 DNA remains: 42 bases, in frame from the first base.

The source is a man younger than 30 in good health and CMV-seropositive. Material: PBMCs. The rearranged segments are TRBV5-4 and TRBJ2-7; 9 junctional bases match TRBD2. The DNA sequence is TGTGCCAGCAGCTTGGAGGTAGCGGGAGTCGAGCAGTACTTC. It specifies CASSLEVAGVEQYF.